This T cell receptor beta chain came from a study of T-cell reconstitution after alpha-beta-depleted transplantation in children (TCRdb year 2016). Describing the broader study: Using TCR repertoire profiling, the study followed T-cell immune reconstitution in a quantitative way in children after TCRalphabeta/CD19-depleted allogeneic hematopoietic cell transplantation.

The treatment or condition label, as the study defines it: allogeneic hematopoietic cell transplantation with graft depleted of TCRalphabeta T cells and CD19 B cells. TCRalphabeta/CD19-depleted allogeneic hematopoietic cell grafts were given to the transplant recipients, all of whom were children. The library was produced with PCR. Sequencing was carried out with an Illumina HiSeq 2500. TCR library preparation used molecular barcoding, with unique molecular identifiers applied to normalize quantification of the TCRbeta repertoire. TCRdb passed the public sequencing reads through fastp at Q25 and MiXCR, retaining productive beta sequences. Here each entry gathers all rows of one CDR3 protein and keeps the most common genes and DNA. The sample table contains roughly 350,000 distinct CDR3 sequences; only one count was recorded for 15% to 20% of them. Clones ranked in the top ten supply 35% to 50% of the sample.

The table lists this clonotype with many counts. The clone's antigen remains unknown. Qualities for individual bases were not recorded, and no much larger clone is one base off. The paper as a whole reports these results and caveats: Over the following months the frequencies of hyperexpanded clones went down, and after one year T-cell counts and TCRbeta diversity were mostly credited to newly produced T cells. The apparently early recovery of alphabetaT-cell counts about two months after transplant reportedly depended on only several hundred rapidly expanded clones that came from non-depleted graft cells. In some patients, the high TCRbeta diversity seen at day 60 was put down to recipient T cells and intrathymic progenitors that had survived conditioning.

CDR1 and CDR2 (MNHEY, SVGEGT) derive from the germline V gene. From V the trimming removes 7 bases and from J it removes 7 bases, while the gene matches leave 6 bases of the junction unaccounted for. Including cysteine and phenylalanine, the CDR3 has 13 amino acids. The only DNA kept is the CDR3, 39 bases in frame from the first base. Recombination joined TRBV6-2 or TRBV6-3 with TRBJ2-2, with 7 middle bases fitting TRBD1. The source was PBMCs, mostly from graft donor cells, collected 360 days after TCRalphabeta/CD19-depleted stem cell transplant. The origin of this receptor is a male patient aged 2-10 years who had a stem cell transplant for acute lymphoblastic leukemia, so the T cells may come from the graft donor. The sequenced DNA is TGTGCCAGCAATGACAGGGATGGCGGGGAGCTGTTTTTT. Translated, it reads CASNDRDGGELFF.